What follows are 29 T cell receptor beta chains derived from one specimen sequenced in a study of Ad26.COV2.S vaccination and SARS-CoV-2 variants. Assay used: immunoSEQ multiplex PCR; TCRdb lists only in-frame clones, some missing. The table lists under 150,000 clones, just over 85% of them singletons, with more than 4.5% in the top ten. The sequenced sample was peripheral blood, obtained after recovery from COVID-19. The receptors here all came from a human donor who had recovered from COVID-19.

The chain employs TRBV7-8 and TRBJ1-5, with a weak D call TRBD1 (5 bases). CDR3 length: 18 amino acids. V was clipped by 1 base and J by 7 bases, with 23 bases between them. Germline V CDR1 and CDR2: SGHVS, FQNEAQ. CDR3 in amino acids: CASSLVSLRGSIGQPQHF. CDR3 coding DNA: TGTGCCAGCAGCTTAGTTTCCTTGAGGGGATCCATAGGGCAGCCCCAGCATTTT.

CDR3 sequence: CASSERQGREKLFF. CDR3 bases: TGTGCCAGCAGTGAACGACAGGGAAGAGAGAAACTGTTTTTT. The chain combines TRBV2 with TRBJ1-4; 7 nucleotides agree with TRBD1. CDR1 is SNHLY and CDR2 is FYNNEI in the germline V gene. The CDR3 is made up of 14 amino acids. V was pared by 2 bases and J by 11 bases, with 8 bases of the junction left unmatched.

V is TRBV27 and J is TRBJ1-5; D remains unclear. V was pared by 0 bases and J by 1 base, with 4 bases between. The germline V gene encodes CDR1 MNHEY and CDR2 SMNVEV (reference sequence). The CDR3 has 14 residues. Here the CDR3 reads CASSLSVSNQPQHF. The CDR3 DNA reads as TGTGCCAGCAGTTTATCTGTCAGCAATCAGCCCCAGCATTTT.

This clone appeared a few times. The chain recombines TRBV9 with TRBJ1-3; tentative D call: TRBD1 (6 bases). Germline V gene sequence: CDR1 SGDLS, CDR2 YYNGEE. Between the trimmed V and J ends, which lost 3 bases and 3 bases, there was a span of 13 bases. The length of the CDR3 is 15 residues. CDR3 nucleotide sequence: TGTGCCAGCAGCGCAGGGGATCTTTTTGGAAACACCATATATTTT. Encoded protein: CASSAGDLFGNTIYF.

The chain uses TRBV19 and TRBJ2-1; D is possibly TRBD2 (6 bases). The CDR3 contains 16 residues. The germline CDR1 and CDR2 sequences are LNHDA and SQIVND (reference sequence). V lost 4 bases and J lost 3, with 16 bases in between. The CDR3 region is CASSTLRDSIYNEQFF. Here the CDR3 DNA reads TGTGCCAGTAGTACCCTCCGGGACTCAATCTACAATGAGCAGTTCTTC.

CDR3 amino acids: CASSQRVHYEQYF. CDR3 coding DNA: TGCGCCAGCAGCCAACGGGTCCACTACGAGCAGTACTTC. This sequence joins TRBV4-3 and TRBJ2-7; D ambiguous. This CDR3 contains 13 residues. Looked up from germline, CDR1 is LGHNA and CDR2 is YSLEER. V gave up 2 bases and J gave up 3 bases, with 8 bases separating them.

This chain joins TRBV11-2 and TRBJ2-7, with D possibly matching TRBD1 (5 bases). The germline V gene encodes CDR1 SGHAT and CDR2 FQNNGV. Trimming shortened V by 6 bases and J by 3 bases, and 12 bases separated the two germline ends. This CDR3 has 13 amino acids. The CDR3 protein is CASSKRGLYEQYF. The CDR3 DNA reads as TGTGCCAGCAGTAAAAGGGGCCTCTACGAGCAGTACTTC.

The chain links TRBV19 to TRBJ1-2, with a weak D call TRBD1 (6 bases). V was shortened by 0 bases and J by 8 bases, with 19 bases between the two germline ends. The CDR3 runs to 16 residues. CDR1 is LNHDA and CDR2 is SQIVND in the germline V gene (reference sequence). For the CDR3, the DNA is TGTGCCAGTAGTATAGATCTCTCCGGACAGAGGAGGGGCTACACCTTC. This codes for CASSIDLSGQRRGYTF.

The gene calls are TRBV10-1 and TRBJ1-1; the match to TRBD1 covers 7 bases. The ends lost 5 bases at V and 9 bases at J; junction bases unmatched: 9. There are 13 residues in the CDR3. Germline V CDR1 and CDR2: WNHNN, SYGVQD (reference sequence). The CDR3 DNA sequence: TGCGCCAGCAGTCGAACAGGGGCGCAACAAGCTTTCTTT. This codes for CASSRTGAQQAFF.

CDR3 coding DNA: TGTGCCAGCAGTAACCTAGCGGCTAGCACAGATACGCAGTATTTT. Protein product: CASSNLAASTDTQYF. The chain recombines TRBV28 with TRBJ2-3; 7 nucleotides align to TRBD2. This CDR3 has 15 residues. Germline assignment: CDR1 MDHEN and CDR2 SYDVKM. The ends lost 5 bases at V and 0 bases at J; junction bases unmatched: 5. The whole variable domain, filled in from reference TRBV28 and TRBJ2-3, reads DVKVTQSSRYLVKRTGEKVFLECVQDMDHENMFWYRQDPGLGLRLIYFSYDVKMKEKGDIPEGYSVSREKKERFSLILESASTNQTSMYLCASSNLAASTDTQYFGPGTRLTVL.

This clone was counted between two and nine times. The CDR3: CASGHGRYQPQHF. DNA of the CDR3: TGTGCCAGCGGCCACGGAAGATATCAGCCCCAGCATTTT. The chain recombines TRBV2 with TRBJ1-5; D is unresolved. Per the germline V gene, CDR1 is SNHLY and CDR2 is FYNNEI. Trimming pared 8 bases from V and 5 bases from J, leaving 13 bases between. This CDR3 is built from 13 residues.

The chain links TRBV5-1 to TRBJ2-6; perhaps TRBD2 as D (6 bases). Germline V gene lookup returns CDR1 SGHRS and CDR2 YFSETQ. V dropped 3 bases and J dropped 1 base, with 17 bases sitting between them. The CDR3 loop spans 18 amino acids. The CDR3 nucleotides read TGCGCCAGCAGCTGGGGTTCTTCCCGGGAGTCTGGGGCCAACGTCCTGACTTTC. Translation gives CASSWGSSRESGANVLTF.

The chain recombines TRBV7-9 with TRBJ2-3, with a weak D call TRBD1 (7 bases). The CDR3 contains 14 residues. Germline CDR1 and CDR2: SEHNR and FQNEAQ (reference sequence). V dropped 4 bases and J dropped 8 bases, with 16 bases sitting between them. As DNA, the CDR3 is TGTGCCAGCAGCTCCCGGACAGGAGGGCCTACGCAGTATTTT. This codes for CASSSRTGGPTQYF.

Concerning this clone: Other DNA sequences of this sample code for an identical CDR3. V gene TRBV30 combines with J gene TRBJ1-2; no definite D call. The germline CDR1 and CDR2 sequences are GTSNPN and SVGIG (reference sequence). CDR3 length: 13 amino acids. V gave up 0 bases and J gave up 2 bases, with 7 bases separating them. Written as DNA, the CDR3 is TGTGCCTGGAGTGTACTCGGGAACTATGGCTACACCTTC. Translating gives CAWSVLGNYGYTF.

The chain links TRBV7-9 to TRBJ1-1; TRBD1 matches at 7 bases. Germline-derived CDR1 and CDR2 are SEHNR and FQNEAQ (reference sequence). The CDR3 spans 13 residues. J lost 4 bases, V lost 5 bases, and 4 bases had no gene match. This chain's CDR3 is CASSLRQGTEAFF. The CDR3 DNA reads as TGTGCCAGCAGCCTACGACAGGGCACTGAAGCTTTCTTT.

The rearrangement uses TRBV7-2 and TRBJ1-5; D unresolved. V lost 1 base to trimming and J lost 6 bases, with 13 bases between them. Germline V gene data show CDR1 as SGHTA and CDR2 as FQGNSA. The CDR3 has 15 residues. CDR3 DNA: TGTGCCAGCAGCTTAGTGGAGGGCTCGGGTCAGCCCCAGCATTTT. Translating it yields CASSLVEGSGQPQHF.

J is TRBJ1-2 and V is TRBV4-3; no definite D call. Trimming removed 0 bases from V and 5 bases from J, with 4 bases in between. The CDR3 is made up of 12 amino acids. From germline, CDR1 is LGHNA and CDR2 YSLEER. The CDR3 bases are TGCGCCAGCAGCCAAGATTTATATGGCTACACCTTC. Translated: CASSQDLYGYTF.

This chain links TRBV28 with TRBJ2-3; maybe TRBD1 (6 bases). Trimming pared 6 bases from V and 1 base from J, leaving 14 bases between. CDR1 and CDR2 from the germline V gene are MDHEN and SYDVKM. The CDR3 length is 15 residues. DNA for the CDR3: TGTGCCAGCAGCTCGAGGGGGTGGGGCACAGATACGCAGTATTTT. It is translated as CASSSRGWGTDTQYF.

The rearrangement joins TRBV30 to TRBJ1-4, with TRBD1 as a possible D gene (6 bases). There are 16 residues in the CDR3. V lost 0 bases and J 4 bases, leaving 15 bases between the germline ends. CDR1 is GTSNPN, CDR2 SVGIG, per germline (reference sequence). CDR3 loop: CAWSVRVGQLNEKLFF. CDR3 DNA sequence: TGTGCCTGGAGTGTCCGGGTTGGACAGCTTAATGAAAAACTGTTTTTT. Together with reference TRBV30 and TRBJ1-4, the CDR3 gives the full variable domain: SQTIHQWPATLVQPVGSPLSLECTVEGTSNPNLYWYRQAAGRGLQLLFYSVGIGQISSEVPQNLSASRPQDRQFILSSKKLLLSDSGFYLCAWSVRVGQLNEKLFFGSGTQLSVL.

The gene calls are TRBV12-3 or TRBV12-4 and TRBJ2-1; D is uncertain. V was trimmed by 6 bases and J by 4 bases, leaving 10 bases between them. The CDR3 covers 13 residues. CDR3 nucleotides: TGTGCCAGCAGCGCCGGGCTATACAATGAGCAGTTCTTC. Protein sequence: CASSAGLYNEQFF.

Turning to this clone: Other DNA sequences within the sample encode an identical CDR3. V gene TRBV30 combines with J gene TRBJ1-2, with unresolved D. CDR3 length equals 13 residues. Trimming stripped 0 bases from V and 2 bases from J, with 7 bases between. Germline CDR1 GTSNPN, CDR2 SVGIG (reference sequence). CDR3 sequence reads: CAWSVLGNYGYTF. CDR3 nucleotide sequence: TGTGCCTGGAGTGTACTGGGGAACTATGGCTACACCTTC.

V and J are TRBV12-3 or TRBV12-4 and TRBJ2-1, with D uncertain. Trimming pared 1 base from V and 4 bases from J, leaving 5 bases between. The CDR3 has 13 residues. CDR3 protein: CASSLVGYNEQFF. CDR3 coding DNA: TGTGCCAGCAGTTTAGTCGGGTACAATGAGCAGTTCTTC.

This chain links TRBV24-1 with TRBJ1-4; 7 bases are a match to TRBD1. This CDR3 comprises 15 residues. V lost 10 bases, J lost 3 bases, and 10 bases stayed unmatched. Germline V gene lookup returns CDR1 KGHDR and CDR2 SFDVKD. CDR3 protein: CATSEGGGANEKLFF. In DNA, the CDR3 is TGTGCCACATCGGAGGGAGGGGGCGCTAATGAAAAACTGTTTTTT.

The rearrangement uses TRBV6-5 and TRBJ2-5, with D hard to call. Germline V gene lookup returns CDR1 MNHEY and CDR2 SVGAGI. The CDR3 is 13 amino acids. V lost 7 bases and J lost 1, with 10 bases in between. Here the CDR3 reads CASTAATQETQYF. CDR3 bases: TGTGCCAGCACAGCAGCCACCCAAGAGACCCAGTACTTC.

The chain joins TRBV30 to TRBJ1-4; 8 bases match TRBD1. CDR3 length equals 15 residues. Trimming cost V 1 base and J 10 bases; bases outside gene matches: 11. CDR1 is GTSNPN, CDR2 SVGIG, per germline (reference sequence). CDR3 region: CAWSGTGSRARKLFF. For the CDR3, the DNA is TGTGCCTGGAGTGGGACAGGGAGTAGGGCAAGAAAACTGTTTTTT.

The chain joins TRBV13 to TRBJ1-1; 7 bases are shared with TRBD1. The V gene's germline CDR1 is PRHDT and CDR2 FYEKMQ (reference sequence). The CDR3 is 14 amino acids. V dropped 4 bases and J dropped 0; count of bases not matched to a gene: 2. CDR3: CASSSTGLNTEAFF. CDR3 DNA sequence: TGTGCCAGCAGCTCGACAGGGCTGAACACTGAAGCTTTCTTT.

The J gene is TRBJ2-3, the V gene TRBV7-2; 12 bases line up with TRBD2. V shed 4 bases and J 4 bases; nucleotides not matched to a gene: 3. Germline V gene sequence: CDR1 SGHTA, CDR2 FQGNSA. The CDR3 consists of 15 residues. CDR3 loop: CASSSRTSGADTQYF. The DNA of the CDR3 is TGTGCCAGCAGCTCAAGGACTAGCGGGGCAGATACGCAGTATTTT.

V usage is TRBV12-5 and J usage is TRBJ2-7, with D possibly matching TRBD1 (6 bases). Trimming removed 1 base from V and 0 bases from J, with 13 bases in between. The CDR3 spans 16 residues. The germline gives CDR1 LGHNT, CDR2 FRNRAP. CDR3 bases: TGTGCTAGTGGTTTGGCCAGGGGCGGTAGCTCCTACGAGCAGTACTTC. Translation: CASGLARGGSSYEQYF.

This clone was picked up a small number of times. The chain combines TRBV4-3 with TRBJ2-1; 8 bases line up with TRBD2. Germline assignment: CDR1 LGHNA and CDR2 YSLEER. This CDR3 spans 15 amino acids. The J segment lost 6 bases and the V segment lost 1 base, leaving 5 bases of the junction unmatched. In DNA form, the CDR3 reads TGCGCCAGCAGCCAAGTCGGGGGGGCGGGCAATGAGCAGTTCTTC. This sequence encodes CASSQVGGAGNEQFF.